Sequencing of this T cell receptor beta chain was carried out in a study of blood T cell repertoires in COVID-19. Study information: Acute and convalescent COVID-19 specimens originated in the United States, Italy and Spain. In each case, the material was cDNA or gDNA derived from T cells, B-cell-depleted T cells, or PBMCs.

The CDR3 is made up of 15 amino acids. The V and J ends lost 4 bases and 0 bases respectively, with 8 bases between them. CDR1 and CDR2 from the germline V gene are SGHRS and YFSETQ. Study processing details: Reference gene primer amplification gave estimated nucleated cell counts. TCRdb keeps only in-frame clones here, not all; method: immunoSEQ multiplex PCR. V, J and clone size were drawn from that table, and D and trimming were deduced from the DNA. The sample lists some 42,000 clones, roughly 85% occurring once. Sequenced input: peripheral blood. J is TRBJ2-6 and V is TRBV5-1; D may be TRBD1 (6 bases). This clonotype was obtained from a woman in her seventies in a cohort sampled during active COVID-19. CDR3 region: CASSMDSSGANVLTF. CDR3 DNA: TGCGCCAGCAGCATGGACAGCTCTGGGGCCAACGTCCTGACTTTC. The full variable domain, its missing parts supplied by reference TRBV5-1 and TRBJ2-6, is KAGVTQTPRYLIKTRGQQVTLSCSPISGHRSVSWYQQTPGQGLQFLFEYFSETQRNKGNFPGRFSGRQFSNSRSEMNVSTLELGDSALYLCASSMDSSGANVLTFGAGSRLTVL.